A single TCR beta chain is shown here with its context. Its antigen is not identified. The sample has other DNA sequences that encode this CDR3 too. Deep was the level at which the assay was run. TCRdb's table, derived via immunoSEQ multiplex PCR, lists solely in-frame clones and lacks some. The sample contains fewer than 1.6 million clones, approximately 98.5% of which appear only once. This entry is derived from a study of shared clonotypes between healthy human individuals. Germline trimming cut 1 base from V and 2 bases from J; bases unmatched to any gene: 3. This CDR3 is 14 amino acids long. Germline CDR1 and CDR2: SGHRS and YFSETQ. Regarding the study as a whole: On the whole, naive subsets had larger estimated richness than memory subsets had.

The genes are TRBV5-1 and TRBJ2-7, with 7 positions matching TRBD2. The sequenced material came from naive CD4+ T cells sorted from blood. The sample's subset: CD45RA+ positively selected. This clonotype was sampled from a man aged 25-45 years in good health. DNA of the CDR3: TGCGCCAGCAGCTTGAGCGGGACCCCCTACGAGCAGTACTTC. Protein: CASSLSGTPYEQYF.